This TCR beta chain was documented in a study of regulatory T cells in long-lasting Graves disease. This clonotype was detected only a few times. Its cognate antigen is unknown. The CDR3 spans 14 residues. Germline CDR1 reads MNHEY; CDR2 reads SVGEGT. With V trimmed by 0 bases and J by 9 bases, 4 bases remained unmatched. The time point denotes: persistent/refractory GD, antithyroid drugs over 5 years with positive TRAb. Making the TCR library involved RNA that had been extracted from PBMCs. Study-wide results and limits: Lower TCR diversity was seen in persistent Graves' patients than in newly diagnosed ones.

Building of the TCR beta libraries involved iRepertoire HTBI primers and Arm-PCR of CDR3 regions. TCRdb recomputed calls from the multiplex PCR reads with MiXCR, one row per CDR3 protein. The repertoire consists of about 460,000 distinct CDR3 sequences, with 20% to 25% occurring once and the leading ten covering less than 15%. Source: peripheral blood mononuclear cells (PBMCs), taken when the disease was refractory, from a patient treated with antithyroid drugs. The clonotype was recovered from a female donor with Graves disease. The chain links TRBV6-2 or TRBV6-3 to TRBJ2-1; 8 bases agree with TRBD2. The CDR3 region has the DNA TGTGCCAGCAGTTACTCGGCGCTAGCGGGTGAGCAGTTCTTC. It is translated as CASSYSALAGEQFF.